The T cell receptor beta chain described here comes from a study of shared clonotypes between healthy human individuals. Notes on the study in general: Rarefaction revealed incomplete sorted-subset sequencing despite large depth. The naive CD4 repertoires of four donors were compared, and around 4.9% of clonotypes were shared. Generally, naive subsets came out with larger estimated richness than memory subsets.

This clone was detected only once. Its antigen is unknown. The CDR3 loop spans 12 amino acids. Germline V gene data show CDR1 as LGHNT and CDR2 as FRNRAP. Trimming cost V 2 bases and J 5 bases, with 7 bases left between them. Terminally differentiated effector memory CD45RA+ cells were left out of the naive CD8 fraction, which was CD45RO-negative and positively selected for CCR7. Only in-frame clones appear in the TCRdb table, and some are missing; sequencing was by immunoSEQ multiplex PCR. Here the sample spans about 870,000 clones, about 92% being singletons. The sequencing sample was made of naive CD8+ T cells sorted from blood. The receptor's source is a man under 40 in good health. This chain links TRBV12-5 with TRBJ2-7; D remains unclear. The CDR3: CASGLSWHEQYF. Here the CDR3 DNA reads TGTGCTAGTGGTTTGTCGTGGCACGAGCAGTACTTC.